One and the same sample provided the 27 T cell receptor beta chains below, sequenced in a study of blood T cell repertoires in COVID-19. Repertoires were generated with immunoSEQ multiplex PCR, while TCRdb's copy carries only in-frame clones and drops some. Among fewer than 350,000 clones listed, roughly 90% were seen once. Source material: peripheral blood. These receptors came from a man aged 30-40 years with COVID-19, enrolled during active disease.

This clone was observed a single time. Mismatch with germline at one junction end may stem from a read error. The rearrangement links TRBV11-2 to TRBJ1-1, with a tentative D call TRBD1 (5 bases). The CDR3 extends over 11 amino acids. Looked up from germline, CDR1 is SGHAT and CDR2 is FQNNGV. CDR3: CASSGGGTHRF. The CDR3 region has the DNA TGTGCCAGCAGCGGTGGGGGGACTCATAGGTTT.

The V and J genes are TRBV19 and TRBJ1-1, with TRBD1 as a possible D gene (6 bases). CDR1 is LNHDA and CDR2 is SQIVND in the germline V gene (reference sequence). The CDR3 runs 15 residues. V gave up 4 bases and J gave up 2 bases, with 14 bases separating them. Here the CDR3 DNA reads TGTGCCAGTAGTAGGGGGCAGCTCCTAAACACTGAAGCTTTCTTT. Translating gives CASSRGQLLNTEAFF.

The V call is TRBV7-3, the J call TRBJ2-2, with 12 positions matching TRBD1. This CDR3 is built from 16 residues. Germline V lookup: CDR1 SGHTA, CDR2 FQGTGA. The trim removed 3 bases at V and 6 bases at J, leaving 5 bases unmatched. In DNA form, the CDR3 reads TGTGCCAGCAGCTTTTACCGGGACAGGGGGCCCGGGGAGCTGTTTTTT. Translating it yields CASSFYRDRGPGELFF.

This sequence joins TRBV28 and TRBJ1-1; no reliable D call. Germline V gene sequence: CDR1 MDHEN, CDR2 SYDVKM. V was shortened by 3 bases and J by 8 bases, with 7 bases between the two germline ends. This CDR3 is 11 amino acids long. The CDR3 is CASSLGREAFF. DNA of the CDR3: TGTGCCAGCAGTTTGGGCAGAGAAGCTTTCTTT. The variable domain in full, with the rest retrieved from reference TRBV28 and TRBJ1-1, is DVKVTQSSRYLVKRTGEKVFLECVQDMDHENMFWYRQDPGLGLRLIYFSYDVKMKEKGDIPEGYSVSREKKERFSLILESASTNQTSMYLCASSLGREAFFGQGTRLTVV.

This clone was seen a single time. This chain joins TRBV18 and TRBJ1-4; possibly TRBD1 for D (6 bases). Germline-derived CDR1 and CDR2 are KGHSH and LQKENI. V lost 5 bases and J lost 3, with 13 bases in between. The CDR3 spans 15 residues. As DNA, the CDR3 is TGTGCCAGCTCAGAACGACAGGCACCTAATGAAAAACTGTTTTTT. Translation: CASSERQAPNEKLFF.

V and J are TRBV7-8 and TRBJ2-1; no reliable D call. CDR1 and CDR2 (germline): SGHVS, FQNEAQ. This CDR3 contains 16 residues. V was cut by 2 bases and J by 1 base, with 12 bases left in between. This chain's CDR3 is CASSLRRGSSYNEQFF. The CDR3 DNA is TGTGCCAGCAGCTTACGGCGAGGTTCGTCCTACAATGAGCAGTTCTTC. The variable domain in full, with the rest retrieved from reference TRBV7-8 and TRBJ2-1, is GAGVSQSPRYKVAKRGQDVALRCDPISGHVSLFWYQQALGQGPEFLTYFQNEAQLDKSGLPSDRFFAERPEGSVSTLKIQRTQQEDSAVYLCASSLRRGSSYNEQFFGPGTRLTVL.

This chain links TRBV7-9 with TRBJ1-2; D is unresolved. Trimming shortened V by 5 bases and J by 5 bases, and 15 bases separated the two germline ends. Germline V gene data show CDR1 as SEHNR and CDR2 as FQNEAQ (reference sequence). The CDR3 runs to 14 residues. The CDR3 nucleotides read TGTGCCAGCAGCCCCCCGGACGGAGGGTATGGCTACACCTTC. As protein: CASSPPDGGYGYTF.

The chain recombines TRBV28 with TRBJ1-1; maybe TRBD1 (5 bases). Trimming took 5 bases from V and 3 from J, leaving 13 bases between them. Germline loops: CDR1 MDHEN, CDR2 SYDVKM. CDR3 length: 14 residues. The CDR3 loop reads CASSPGREDTEAFF. The CDR3, as DNA: TGTGCCAGCAGTCCTGGCAGGGAGGACACTGAAGCTTTCTTT.

CDR3 residues: CASSEVGSYEQYF. The CDR3 DNA sequence: TGTGCCAGCAGTGAAGTTGGCAGCTACGAGCAGTACTTC. The V call is TRBV6-1, the J call TRBJ2-7; D ambiguous. V lost 1 base and J lost 3, with 7 bases in between. The CDR3 has 13 residues. Germline V gives CDR1 MNHNS, CDR2 SASEGT.

This clone has only a few counts. The chain recombines TRBV4-1 with TRBJ1-1; no clear D. From germline, CDR1 is MGHRA and CDR2 YSYEKL. This CDR3 spans 14 amino acids. V lost 5 bases to trimming and J lost 5 bases, with 15 bases between them. The CDR3 spells CASSSGRGGTEAFF. Here the CDR3 DNA reads TGCGCCAGCAGCTCAGGCCGGGGAGGAACTGAAGCTTTCTTT.

This clone was observed a single time. The CDR3 protein is CASSEARGGRQPQHF. The CDR3 bases are TGTGCCAGCAGTGAAGCTAGGGGAGGGCGTCAGCCCCAGCATTTT. The chain links TRBV6-1 to TRBJ1-5; a weak D match, TRBD1 (5 bases). Germline CDR1 is MNHNS and CDR2 is SASEGT. CDR3 size: 15 residues. Trimming removed 0 bases from V and 6 bases from J, with 12 bases in between.

This chain uses TRBV7-9 with TRBJ2-6; D possibly corresponds to TRBD2 (6 bases). The ends were cut back, 7 bases at V and 4 bases at J, with 14 bases in the middle. From germline, CDR1 is SEHNR and CDR2 FQNEAQ (reference sequence). This CDR3 contains 15 residues. CDR3 nucleotides: TGTGCCAGCATACCCCCCGGGAGCGGGGCCAACGTCCTGACTTTC. Protein sequence: CASIPPGSGANVLTF.

The V gene is TRBV24-1, the J gene TRBJ2-3, with 9 bases that match TRBD1. Trimming removed 0 bases from V and 5 bases from J; junction bases left unmatched: 14. Germline loops: CDR1 KGHDR, CDR2 SFDVKD. The CDR3 length is 19 residues. This CDR3 is CATSDLLRPRDRDEDTQYF. CDR3 DNA: TGTGCCACCAGTGATTTGCTGAGACCCCGGGACAGGGATGAAGATACGCAGTATTTT.

V is TRBV4-1 and J is TRBJ2-5; unclear D gene. This CDR3 has 14 amino acids. CDR1 and CDR2 (germline): MGHRA, YSYEKL. V gave up 0 bases and J gave up 3 bases, with 8 bases separating them. The CDR3 nucleotides read TGCGCCAGCAGCCAAGAGTACAGAGAAGAGACCCAGTACTTC. This sequence encodes CASSQEYREETQYF.

This chain uses TRBV14 with TRBJ2-2; 13 bases map to TRBD2. The CDR3 covers 17 residues. The V and J ends lost 0 bases and 7 bases, in that order; junction bases with no gene match: 5. CDR1 and CDR2 (germline): SGHDN, FVKESK. The CDR3 DNA sequence: TGTGCCAGCAGCCAAGATGCGGGACTAGCGGGGTACGGGGAGCTGTTTTTT. This sequence encodes CASSQDAGLAGYGELFF.

V is TRBV5-1 and J is TRBJ1-2; TRBD1 aligns across 7 bases. The germline V gene has CDR1 SGHRS and CDR2 YFSETQ. V was pared by 0 bases and J by 7 bases, with 6 bases of the junction left unmatched. The CDR3 has 14 residues. CDR3 bases: TGCGCCAGCAGCTTGGCCGGACAGGCGCGTGGCTACACCTTC. It specifies CASSLAGQARGYTF.

The V call is TRBV28, the J call TRBJ2-1, with 7 bases fitting TRBD2. Germline V gives CDR1 MDHEN, CDR2 SYDVKM. The CDR3 contains 15 residues. V was clipped by 2 bases and J by 7 bases; unmatched bases: 8. CDR3 DNA: TGTGCCAGCAGTTTAGCGGGAGATAGGGGAAATGAGCAGTTCTTC. Translating it yields CASSLAGDRGNEQFF.

This clone came up once. V is TRBV5-6 and J is TRBJ2-7, with 14 nucleotides matching TRBD2. The CDR3 extends over 18 amino acids. CDR1 and CDR2 (germline): SGHDT, YYEEEE. With 1 base clipped from V and 0 bases from J, the junction kept 6 bases outside the gene matches. The CDR3 loop is CASSLPRTSGRSSYEQYF. The CDR3 DNA reads as TGTGCCAGCAGCTTGCCCCGGACTAGCGGGAGGAGCTCCTACGAGCAGTACTTC.

The chain employs TRBV7-2 and TRBJ2-2; D is perhaps TRBD2 (5 bases). Trimming removed 5 bases from V and 5 bases from J, with 15 bases in between. Per the germline V gene, CDR1 is SGHTA and CDR2 is FQGNSA. This CDR3 contains 15 residues. CDR3 sequence (DNA): TGTGCCAGCAGCCCCCCACGGGGTTTTACCGGGGAGCTGTTTTTT. Residues: CASSPPRGFTGELFF.

This clone has only a few counts. The chain uses TRBV4-3 and TRBJ2-1; D gene ambiguous. CDR3 length: 13 residues. Per the germline V gene, CDR1 is LGHNA and CDR2 is YSLEER. Trimming left V 5 bases short and J 5 bases short, with 10 bases between. CDR3 amino acids: CASSSRLDNEQFF. The CDR3 coding sequence is TGCGCCAGCAGCTCCCGACTGGACAATGAGCAGTTCTTC.

As for this clone: Other nucleotide sequences in the sample specify the same CDR3. The chain employs TRBV9 and TRBJ1-1; D remains ambiguous. Looked up from germline, CDR1 is SGDLS and CDR2 is YYNGEE. The CDR3 contains 13 residues. V was shortened by 0 bases and J by 4 bases, with 7 bases between the two germline ends. As DNA, the CDR3 is TGTGCCAGCAGCGTAGCCGGTAGCACTGAAGCTTTCTTT. Protein sequence: CASSVAGSTEAFF. The full variable domain, rest sourced from reference TRBV9 and TRBJ1-1, is DSGVTQTPKHLITATGQRVTLRCSPRSGDLSVYWYQQSLDQGLQFLIQYYNGEERAKGNILERFSAQQFPDLHSELNLSSLELGDSALYFCASSVAGSTEAFFGQGTRLTVV.

The gene calls are TRBV18 and TRBJ1-2; weak D call: TRBD1 (6 bases). The CDR3 runs 15 residues. Germline V lookup: CDR1 KGHSH, CDR2 LQKENI. V was trimmed by 3 bases and J by 10 bases, leaving 21 bases between them. The DNA for the CDR3 is TGTGCCAGCTCACCTTGGGGGCCTAGGGCCTCTGACTACACCTTC. Its protein is CASSPWGPRASDYTF.

This clone was observed a few times. Within the sample, other DNA sequences also encode this same CDR3. The rearrangement uses TRBV5-1 and TRBJ1-5; tentative D call: TRBD1 (6 bases). Germline V gene lookup returns CDR1 SGHRS and CDR2 YFSETQ. The CDR3 sequence is 15 residues long. The V end was cut by 0 bases, the J end by 0 bases, with 7 bases between. CDR3 residues: CASSLEGGSNQPQHF. CDR3 DNA: TGCGCCAGCAGCTTGGAAGGGGGTAGCAATCAGCCCCAGCATTTT.

The gene calls are TRBV2 and TRBJ1-6, with a weak D call TRBD1 (5 bases). Germline CDR1 and CDR2: SNHLY and FYNNEI. The germline V and J ends were trimmed by 4 bases and 0 bases, with 13 bases remaining between them. The CDR3 covers 17 residues. The CDR3 is CASSGTTRSSYNSPLHF. The CDR3, as DNA: TGTGCCAGCAGTGGGACAACGAGGAGCTCCTATAATTCACCCCTCCACTTT.

The CDR3 bases are TGTGCCAGCAGTGATTACAGCAACACCGGGGAGCTGTTTTTT. Translating gives CASSDYSNTGELFF. The chain uses TRBV2 and TRBJ2-2, with no clear D. Trimming removed 3 bases at V and 2 bases at J, with 7 bases between. Germline lookup yields CDR1 SNHLY and CDR2 FYNNEI. The CDR3 loop spans 14 amino acids.

This sequence joins TRBV18 and TRBJ2-1; unclear D gene. Germline V gene lookup returns CDR1 KGHSH and CDR2 LQKENI. This CDR3 contains 15 residues. V was pared by 0 bases and J by 0 bases, with 6 bases between. The DNA of the CDR3 is TGTGCCAGCTCACCACCCAGTCGCTCCTACAATGAGCAGTTCTTC. Protein product: CASSPPSRSYNEQFF.

This chain uses TRBV5-6 with TRBJ2-1; perhaps TRBD2 as D (5 bases). This CDR3 has 16 amino acids. V shed 1 base and J shed 0 bases, with 11 bases lying between them. Germline V gives CDR1 SGHDT, CDR2 YYEEEE. CDR3 nucleotides: TGTGCCAGCAGCTTGTCGGGAACTAGCTCCTACAATGAGCAGTTCTTC. Encoded protein: CASSLSGTSSYNEQFF.